These T cell receptor beta chains were read from a single sample in a study of T cell changes during pregnancy in multiple sclerosis. Sequencing was performed with immunoSEQ multiplex PCR; in TCRdb, only in-frame clones are kept and a portion is missing. The sample has roughly 110,000 clones, roughly 92% seen once. Here the sequenced sample was peripheral blood, taken after pregnancy. The origin of the receptors is a female donor with multiple sclerosis, enrolled in a pregnancy study. Each CDR3 is given with its conserved first and last residue. The D gene is left open where the match is weak. Expanded clones get a size class; other rows say once, few or many, or leave the size out.

CDR3 protein | CDR3 DNA | clone size | J gene | D gene | V gene
CALQGATHTEAFF | TGTGCGCTCCAGGGGGCGACACACACTGAAGCTTTCTTT | - | TRBJ1-1 | TRBD1 | TRBV30
CANTLENIQYF | TGTGCCAACACTCTAGAGAACATTCAGTACTTC | once | TRBJ2-4 | - | TRBV2
CASSGTTGFGQPQHF | TGTGCCAGCAGCGGGACGACAGGGTTCGGTCAGCCCCAGCATTTT | - | TRBJ1-5 | TRBD1 | TRBV9
CASSKQGRTNTEAFF | TGTGCCAGTAGTAAACAGGGCCGAACGAACACTGAAGCTTTCTTT | - | TRBJ1-1 | - | TRBV19
CASSPQTGNEQYF | TGTGCCAGCAGCCCCCAGACTGGAAACGAGCAGTACTTC | - | TRBJ2-7 | - | TRBV5-4
CASSLKGDTEAFF | TGTGCCAGCAGCTTAAAGGGAGACACTGAAGCTTTCTTT | once | TRBJ1-1 | - | TRBV11-2
CASSDRDFAEETQYF | TGTGCCAGCAGTGACCGGGACTTCGCCGAAGAGACCCAGTACTTC | - | TRBJ2-5 | - | TRBV28
CASSPTRDGGQYF | TGTGCCAGCAGCCCGACACGAGACGGGGGGCAGTACTTC | - | TRBJ2-7 | - | TRBV13
CASSTTRGLGNIQYF | TGTGCCAGCAGTACAACCCGGGGTTTGGGAAACATTCAGTACTTC | - | TRBJ2-4 | - | TRBV27
CASSLDRNYGYTF | TGCGCCAGCAGCTTGGACAGAAACTATGGCTACACCTTC | - | TRBJ1-2 | - | TRBV5-1
CAWSVGTGAFQETQYF | TGTGCCTGGAGTGTAGGGACAGGGGCCTTCCAAGAGACCCAGTACTTC | - | TRBJ2-5 | TRBD1 | TRBV30
CASSLGQGGEKLFF | TGCGCCAGCAGCTTGGGGCAGGGTGGTGAAAAACTGTTTTTT | once | TRBJ1-4 | - | TRBV5-1
CASSARDSKNIQYF | TGTGCCAGCAGCGCCCGGGACAGCAAAAACATTCAGTACTTC | - | TRBJ2-4 | TRBD1 | TRBV7-3
CASLSGANVLTF | TGTGCCAGCCTCTCTGGGGCCAACGTCCTGACTTTC | once | TRBJ2-6 | - | TRBV28
CASSRGLAGGWNEQFF | TGTGCCAGCAGCCGAGGACTAGCGGGGGGGTGGAATGAGCAGTTCTTC | - | TRBJ2-1 | TRBD2 | TRBV5-6
CASSSRTAPTEAFF | TGTGCCAGCAGTTCTCGGACAGCTCCCACTGAAGCTTTCTTT | once | TRBJ1-1 | - | TRBV6-5
CASSLYRGVAFF | TGTGCCAGCAGCTTATACAGGGGTGTCGCTTTCTTT | - | TRBJ1-1 | TRBD1 | TRBV28
CASSVGGGSQETQYF | TGTGCCAGCAGCGTAGGTGGCGGGAGCCAAGAGACCCAGTACTTC | - | TRBJ2-5 | TRBD2 | TRBV9
CASSLGGSNEKLFF | TGCGCCAGCAGCTTAGGGGGTTCTAATGAAAAACTGTTTTTT | - | TRBJ1-4 | - | TRBV5-1
CASSWDHGRGDTQYF | TGCGCCAGCAGCTGGGACCATGGGAGGGGAGATACGCAGTATTTT | - | TRBJ2-3 | TRBD2 | TRBV5-1
CASISYRGRLRETQYF | TGTGCCAGCATCTCCTACAGGGGGCGCCTTAGGGAGACCCAGTACTTC | - | TRBJ2-5 | TRBD1 | TRBV5-6
CASSLAGNGGYTF | TGCGCCAGCAGCTTGGCGGGGAACGGAGGCTACACCTTC | few | TRBJ1-2 | - | TRBV5-1
CASAQGTAIYEQYF | TGCGCCAGCGCCCAGGGGACGGCGATTTACGAGCAGTACTTC | - | TRBJ2-7 | - | TRBV5-1
CASSAGTGREAFF | TGTGCCAGCAGTGCCGGGACAGGCCGGGAAGCTTTCTTT | - | TRBJ1-1 | TRBD1 | TRBV6-1
CASSLAGGNEQFF | TGTGCCAGCAGCTTAGCGGGGGGCAATGAGCAGTTCTTC | - | TRBJ2-1 | TRBD2 | TRBV11-2
CAWSSRQDPYEQYF | TGTGCCTGGAGTAGCAGACAGGACCCCTACGAGCAGTACTTC | - | TRBJ2-7 | - | TRBV30
CASSLGQPITEQYF | TGTGCCAGCAGCCTGGGACAGCCAATTACTGAGCAGTACTTC | - | TRBJ2-7 | TRBD1 | TRBV5-4
CASSSIGASGAITDTQYF | TGTGCCAGCAGCTCAATCGGGGCTAGCGGGGCCATCACAGATACGCAGTATTTT | once | TRBJ2-3 | TRBD2 | TRBV5-4
CASSLGGTAFEAFF | TGCGCCAGCAGCTTGGGTGGGACAGCGTTTGAAGCTTTCTTT | - | TRBJ1-1 | TRBD1 | TRBV5-1
CAIRGARTGELFF | TGTGCCATCAGGGGGGCGAGAACCGGGGAGCTGTTTTTT | - | TRBJ2-2 | - | TRBV10-3
CASSKRDGGKKLFF | TGTGCCAGCAGTAAGCGGGATGGGGGGAAAAAACTGTTTTTT | - | TRBJ1-4 | - | TRBV28
CASSPVGREYEQYF | TGTGCCAGCAGCCCCGTAGGCCGGGAGTACGAGCAGTACTTC | - | TRBJ2-7 | - | TRBV7-7
CASSPQTGDNEQFF | TGTGCCAGCAGCCCTCAGACAGGGGACAATGAGCAGTTCTTC | - | TRBJ2-1 | TRBD1 | TRBV7-3
CASSPSRGGAFF | TGTGCCAGCTCACCATCTCGGGGGGGAGCTTTCTTT | - | TRBJ1-1 | - | TRBV18
CASKTSGGSYEQYF | TGTGCCAGCAAGACTAGCGGGGGGTCTTACGAGCAGTACTTC | - | TRBJ2-7 | TRBD2 | TRBV6-5
CATSGTSGTYEQYF | TGTGCCACCTCGGGGACTAGCGGAACCTACGAGCAGTACTTC | - | TRBJ2-7 | TRBD2 | TRBV10-3
CASSLYSDRDGTEAFF | TGTGCCAGCAGCTTATATTCAGACAGGGACGGAACTGAAGCTTTCTTT | - | TRBJ1-1 | TRBD1 | TRBV11-2
CASSEYRLASYNEQFF | TGTGCCAGCAGTGAATATAGACTAGCGAGCTACAATGAGCAGTTCTTC | - | TRBJ2-1 | TRBD2 | TRBV25-1
CASSLEQSTDTQYF | TGTGCCAGCAGCTTGGAACAGTCCACAGATACGCAGTATTTT | - | TRBJ2-3 | - | TRBV5-4
CASSTSGQMVRGTQYF | TGTGCCAGTAGTACCTCGGGACAGATGGTTAGGGGGACCCAGTACTTC | - | TRBJ2-5 | TRBD1 | TRBV19
CASSETGTGYYEQYF | TGTGCCAGCAGTGAAACCGGGACAGGCTATTACGAGCAGTACTTC | - | TRBJ2-7 | TRBD1 | TRBV6-1
CASSSFPGLAGQETQYF | TGTGCCAGCAGCTCCTTCCCGGGACTAGCCGGCCAAGAGACCCAGTACTTC | once | TRBJ2-5 | TRBD2 | TRBV7-9
CAILGGWTEAFF | TGTGCCATCTTAGGAGGTTGGACTGAAGCTTTCTTT | - | TRBJ1-1 | - | TRBV28
CASRGQGVGEQFF | TGTGCCAGTCGGGGACAGGGGGTAGGGGAGCAGTTCTTC | few | TRBJ2-1 | TRBD1 | TRBV6-1
CASSELAGLGYNEQFF | TGTGCCAGCAGTGAACTAGCGGGGCTGGGGTACAATGAGCAGTTCTTC | - | TRBJ2-1 | TRBD2 | TRBV6-4
CASSFQGGLNGYTF | TGTGCCAGCAGTTTCCAGGGGGGCCTTAATGGCTACACCTTC | - | TRBJ1-2 | TRBD1 | TRBV27
CARSWNPGLATWQTQYF | TGTGCCAGAAGCTGGAACCCGGGACTAGCGACGTGGCAGACCCAGTACTTC | - | TRBJ2-5 | TRBD2 | TRBV5-3
CASSVGGVRDTEAFF | TGCGCCAGCAGTGTCGGAGGGGTGCGGGACACTGAAGCTTTCTTT | - | TRBJ1-1 | - | TRBV4-1